The subject of this entry is one T cell receptor (beta chain). Its specific antigen is unknown. The record has no base qualities; no much larger clone is one base away. Separate from the approximately 690-subject first cohort, the validation cohort of about 110 subjects was the group to which the donors belonged. This entry is derived from a study of cytomegalovirus exposure and HLA in healthy donors (dated by TCRdb to about 2017). Some background on the complete study: The 550 to 750 repertoires of the first cohort and the roughly 120 validation repertoires were produced on the same platform, according to a later analysis. The study aimed to test whether signatures of past pathogen exposure could be identified by cataloging public T cell receptors. Along with the 666-subject first cohort, a separate validation cohort of 120 different subjects was used. The study combined high-throughput TCR immunosequencing, statistical association of individual TCRs with disease status, and machine learning to predict cytomegalovirus infection status. Study-level results and caveats: The study gave a list of 150 to 200 TCR beta chains associated with cytomegalovirus. In vitro tests confirmed that three of the cytomegalovirus-associated TCR beta chains recognize cytomegalovirus antigens. Of the cluster scores, 85% to 95% were above 0 in a later analysis, which found that TCRs clustered in the first cohort also tended to co-occur in the 120 or so validation repertoires. A later analysis lacked HLA typing for the validation cohort, so it scored co-occurrence in that cohort across all 130 or so repertoires. Cytomegalovirus status was reported to be diagnosed by the classifier with high specificity and sensitivity in both the original and validation cohorts. The authors suggested that the approach could potentially be generalized to other disease states and immunological phenotypes. Across donors, most TCR sequences were observed very rarely, whereas some public TCRs were present in many individuals.

After removal of 4 bases from V and 1 base from J, the junction retains 11 bases not matched to a gene. Including the terminal cysteine and phenylalanine, the CDR3 comprises 18 residues. Only the CDR3 DNA stays, 54 bases, in frame from base 1. Taken from the germline V gene (reference sequence), the CDR1 and CDR2 loops are WNHNN and SYGVQD. The library was produced with the immunoSEQ multiplex PCR assay. The authors processed their data as follows. To diagnose cytomegalovirus status from the catalog of TCR beta chain sequences, a statistical classification framework was built. TCRdb carries this immuneACCESS record with in-frame sequences only. Its versions omit some clonotypes, under half of them owing to an unresolved V gene in the studies checked, with the rest unexplained. Clonal size and the V and J genes are those of that table, whereas D and trimming came from the DNA. The sample records more than 70,000 clones, less than 96% of which are singletons. Of the sample, around 1.6% falls within the top ten clones.

Here the chain combines TRBV10-1 and TRBJ1-5; 9 bases in the middle match TRBD1. The source is a young man in good health and CMV-seropositive. The sequencing sample was made of PBMCs. The nucleotide sequence is given as TGCGCCAGCAGTGTTGAGGACAGGGGAAGGAGAAGCAATCAGCCCCAGCATTTT. It is translated as CASSVEDRGRRSNQPQHF.